This T cell receptor beta chain was retrieved from a study of CD4 T cells in relation to SARS-CoV-2 and coronaviruses. Clones were sequenced by immunoSEQ multiplex PCR, and TCRdb holds only the in-frame ones, with some missing. There are roughly 60,000 clones in the sample; around 93% occur only once, and 0.12% to 0.15% lies in the top ten. Findings and caveats of the study: No donor gave both pre-pandemic and post-infection samples.

Before the COVID-19 pandemic, during about 2011-2019, CD4+ T cells were taken from unexposed donors. Germline V gene sequence: CDR1 MGHRA, CDR2 YSYEKL. Trimming removed 3 bases at V and 6 bases at J, with 11 bases between. This CDR3 comprises 13 residues. In regard to this clone: Its cognate antigen is unknown.

This sequence was found in a human donor in good health. Specimen: naive CD4+ T cells from PBMCs. Subset denoted: naive CD4+ T cells isolated by negative enrichment. This rearrangement joins TRBV4-1 to TRBJ1-1; D unclear. The CDR3 DNA is TGCGCCAGCAGCCAGCCCCGAGGGTCTGAAGCTTTCTTT. Encoded protein: CASSQPRGSEAFF.